There are many counts of the clone carrying this T cell receptor (beta chain). This CDR3 comprises 15 residues. J was trimmed by 7 bases and V by 1 base; bases with no gene match: 6. Per germline, CDR1 KGHSH and CDR2 LQKENI. Individually, cDNA molecules had unique molecular identifiers attached to them. TCRdb recomputed calls from the 5' RACE reads with MiXCR, one row per CDR3 protein. Of about 48,000 distinct CDR3 sequences in the sample, approximately 7.6% are singletons; the top ten hold roughly 6%. This sample was taken from a study of early T cells in non-severe SARS-CoV-2 infection. The sequence was collected from an adult who was a healthcare worker with PCR-confirmed SARS-CoV-2 infection or an uninfected control (not recorded which). The chain recombines TRBV18 with TRBJ1-5; TRBD1 matches at 8 bases. The sequenced sample consisted of whole blood. The CDR3 bases are TGTGCCAGCTCACCACGGACAGGGCGGCACCAGCCCCAGCATTTT. It translates to CASSPRTGRHQPQHF.